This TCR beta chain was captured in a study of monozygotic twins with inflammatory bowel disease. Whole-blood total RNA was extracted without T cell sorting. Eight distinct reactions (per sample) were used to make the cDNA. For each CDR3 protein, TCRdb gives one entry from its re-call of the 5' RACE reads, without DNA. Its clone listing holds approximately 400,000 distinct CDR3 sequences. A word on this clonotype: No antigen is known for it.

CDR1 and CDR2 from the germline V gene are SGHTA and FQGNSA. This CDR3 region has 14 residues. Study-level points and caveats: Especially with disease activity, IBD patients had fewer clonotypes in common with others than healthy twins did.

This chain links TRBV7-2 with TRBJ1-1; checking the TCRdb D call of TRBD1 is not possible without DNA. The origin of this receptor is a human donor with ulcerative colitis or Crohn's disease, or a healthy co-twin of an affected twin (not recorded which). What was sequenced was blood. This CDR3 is CASSRRTGNTEAFF.